The 27 T cell receptor beta chains below all came from one sample that was sequenced in a study of blood T cell repertoires in COVID-19. Only in-frame clones appear in the TCRdb table, and some are missing; sequencing was by immunoSEQ multiplex PCR. The table records approximately 200,000 clones, approximately 87% of them present only once. The specimen was peripheral blood. These receptor sequences come from a man between 60 and 75 years old who had recovered from COVID-19.

The V gene is TRBV24-1, the J gene TRBJ2-3; TRBD2 might be the D (6 bases). The germline V gene encodes CDR1 KGHDR and CDR2 SFDVKD. Trimming took off 1 base at V and 7 bases at J, with 11 bases between the two ends. The CDR3 runs 14 residues. The CDR3: CATSDFGGTYTQYF. Here the CDR3 DNA reads TGTGCCACCAGTGATTTTGGGGGGACTTATACGCAGTATTTT.

The V gene is TRBV20-1, the J gene TRBJ1-2; 8 bases agree with TRBD1. Unmatched junction bases numbered 7, after V lost 3 bases and J lost 4 bases. This CDR3 contains 14 residues. Germline CDR1 DFQATT, CDR2 SNEGSKA (reference sequence). In nucleotides, the CDR3 is TGCAGTGCTAGTGGACAGGGATACGGCTATGGCTACACCTTC. This sequence encodes CSASGQGYGYGYTF.

The chain couples TRBV30 to TRBJ1-6; TRBD1 matches 7 bases. In germline, CDR1 is GTSNPN, CDR2 SVGIG (reference sequence). CDR3 length: 14 residues. The junction had 5 bases not matched to a gene; V was cut back by 2 bases and J by 7 bases. DNA of the CDR3: TGTGCCTGGAGTCTGGGACAGTGGAATTCACCCCTCCACTTT. It yields the protein CAWSLGQWNSPLHF.

The chain carries TRBV27 and TRBJ2-6, with a tentative D call TRBD2 (5 bases). The CDR3 sequence is 17 residues long. Trimming removed 6 bases at V and 0 bases at J, with 15 bases between. The germline CDR1 and CDR2 sequences are MNHEY and SMNVEV (reference sequence). As DNA, the CDR3 is TGTGCCAGCAGCAGAGGGTTCCCTAGCTCTGGGGCCAACGTCCTGACTTTC. As protein: CASSRGFPSSGANVLTF.

This chain links TRBV20-1 with TRBJ2-7; the D gene is possibly TRBD1 (5 bases). Germline CDR1 DFQATT, CDR2 SNEGSKA (reference sequence). Trimming stripped 3 bases from V and 3 bases from J, with 12 bases between. This CDR3 is built from 13 residues. Here the CDR3 reads CSASLVQGYEQYF. The CDR3 nucleotides are TGCAGTGCTAGTCTCGTTCAGGGCTACGAGCAGTACTTC.

This sequence joins TRBV7-8 and TRBJ1-2; D is possibly TRBD1 (6 bases). Germline CDR1 is SGHVS and CDR2 is FQNEAQ. Between the trimmed V and J ends, which lost 0 bases and 4 bases, there was a span of 15 bases. This CDR3 has 16 residues. Written as DNA, the CDR3 is TGTGCCAGCAGCTTAGCTTCAGGGGTCCGGACCTATGGCTACACCTTC. Its protein is CASSLASGVRTYGYTF.

The chain recombines TRBV27 with TRBJ1-2; TRBD1 aligns across 10 bases. V shed 5 bases, J shed 4 bases, and the junction held 7 bases outside the gene matches. This CDR3 is 15 amino acids long. Per the germline V gene, CDR1 is MNHEY and CDR2 is SMNVEV (reference sequence). The CDR3 bases are TGTGCCAGCAGTCAAAGACAGGGGGCGGGCTATGGCTACACCTTC. Protein product: CASSQRQGAGYGYTF.

This clone was seen once. V gene TRBV3-1 (or the pseudogene TRBV3-2) combines with J gene TRBJ2-5; D gene unclear. The ends were cut back, 0 bases at V and 5 bases at J, with 13 bases in the middle. Germline loops: CDR1 LGHDT, CDR2 YNNKEL (reference sequence). CDR3 length: 15 residues. The CDR3 DNA reads TGTGCCAGCAGCCAAGAAAGCGTCGGCCAGGAGACCCAGTACTTC. Protein product: CASSQESVGQETQYF.

The chain is built from TRBV27 and TRBJ2-7, with TRBD1 identical over 9 bases. With 9 bases clipped from V and 3 bases from J, the junction kept 6 bases outside the gene matches. CDR3 length: 13 amino acids. The V gene's germline CDR1 is MNHEY and CDR2 SMNVEV (reference sequence). The CDR3 nucleotides read TGTGCCAGGCCAGGACAGGGGTACTACGAGCAGTACTTC. Its translation is CARPGQGYYEQYF.

The rearrangement links TRBV2 to TRBJ2-1, with TRBD2 identical over 15 bases. V shed 5 bases, J shed 3 bases, and the junction held 8 bases outside the gene matches. The CDR3 sequence is 18 residues long. Per germline, CDR1 SNHLY and CDR2 FYNNEI. CDR3 amino acids: CASSPGLAGGMGYNEQFF. In DNA, the CDR3 is TGTGCCAGCAGTCCGGGACTAGCGGGAGGAATGGGCTACAATGAGCAGTTCTTC.

The chain carries TRBV5-4 and TRBJ1-3; 10 nucleotides match TRBD1. CDR3 length equals 16 residues. The junction had 2 bases not matched to a gene; V was cut back by 2 bases and J by 0 bases. The germline gives CDR1 SGHNT, CDR2 YYREEE (reference sequence). The CDR3: CASSFRTGGSGNTIYF. The CDR3 region has the DNA TGTGCCAGCAGCTTCCGGACAGGGGGCTCTGGAAACACCATATATTTT.

The rearrangement joins TRBV14 to TRBJ1-3; no reliable D call. This CDR3 spans 14 amino acids. Trimming left V 6 bases short and J 0 bases short, with 9 bases between. CDR1 is SGHDN and CDR2 is FVKESK in the germline V gene. This CDR3 reads CASSPSYSGNTIYF. The DNA of the CDR3 is TGTGCCAGCAGTCCCTCCTACTCTGGAAACACCATATATTTT.

This clone was seen only once. The chain recombines TRBV5-1 with TRBJ1-3, with D unclear. This CDR3 is 15 amino acids long. V dropped 0 bases and J dropped 2 bases, with 9 bases sitting between them. Per the germline V gene, CDR1 is SGHRS and CDR2 is YFSETQ. CDR3 coding DNA: TGCGCCAGCAGCTTGGGAGGCCTCACTGGAAACACCATATATTTT. Encoded protein: CASSLGGLTGNTIYF.

The chain joins TRBV18 to TRBJ2-1, with D possibly matching TRBD2 (5 bases). The CDR3 length is 14 residues. CDR1 and CDR2 from the germline V gene are KGHSH and LQKENI. The V end was cut by 3 bases, the J end by 4 bases, with 10 bases between. The CDR3 bases are TGTGCCAGCTCACCCATAGCGCTTTACAATGAGCAGTTCTTC. Translation gives CASSPIALYNEQFF.

The V gene is TRBV5-1, the J gene TRBJ2-6; D gene unclear. Trimming pared 2 bases from V and 2 bases from J, leaving 8 bases between. The CDR3 is 15 amino acids. Germline-derived CDR1 and CDR2 are SGHRS and YFSETQ. CDR3 sequence reads: CASSLSRAGANVLTF. The CDR3 DNA is TGCGCCAGCAGCTTAAGCCGGGCTGGGGCCAACGTCCTGACTTTC.

The chain recombines TRBV5-6 with TRBJ2-6; tentatively, D is TRBD1 (6 bases). Trimming removed 1 base at V and 9 bases at J, with 14 bases between. This CDR3 region has 15 residues. Per the germline V gene, CDR1 is SGHDT and CDR2 is YYEEEE. CDR3: CASSLSGQIINVLTF. CDR3 nucleotide sequence: TGTGCCAGCAGCTTGTCCGGACAGATTATCAACGTCCTGACTTTC.

The V and J genes are TRBV27 and TRBJ2-2; 7 bases match TRBD2. V shed 5 bases and J 5 bases; nucleotides not matched to a gene: 8. The CDR3 covers 15 residues. Germline values: CDR1 MNHEY, CDR2 SMNVEV (reference sequence). The CDR3 coding sequence is TGTGCCAGCAGTCGGGACTACCAAGGTACCGGGGAGCTGTTTTTT. Translating it yields CASSRDYQGTGELFF.

Only one count was recorded for this clone. This chain connects TRBV18 to TRBJ2-5; a weak D match, TRBD1 (5 bases). This CDR3 region has 16 residues. Germline loops: CDR1 KGHSH, CDR2 LQKENI. Trimming took off 0 bases at V and 1 base at J, with 12 bases between the two ends. The CDR3 loop is CASSPPRAGLQETQYF. CDR3 DNA sequence: TGTGCCAGCTCACCACCACGGGCAGGGCTCCAAGAGACCCAGTACTTC.

The rearrangement joins TRBV6-6 to TRBJ2-2; unclear D gene. V lost 6 bases, J lost 7 bases, and 18 bases lay in between. This CDR3 contains 15 residues. Germline V gives CDR1 MNHNY, CDR2 SVGAGI (reference sequence). CDR3 coding DNA: TGTGCCAGCAGATTCACGTCAGTTACGATCGGGGAGCTGTTTTTT. Protein: CASRFTSVTIGELFF.

V gene TRBV10-3 combines with J gene TRBJ1-4; TRBD1 is a possible D gene (5 bases). CDR3 length: 13 amino acids. Germline loops: CDR1 ENHRY, CDR2 SYGVKD. The V end lost 4 bases, the J end lost 6 bases, and 9 bases lay between the germline ends. The CDR3, as DNA: TGTGCCATCAGTGGGGGCAGGGATGAAAAACTGTTTTTT. Amino acid sequence: CAISGGRDEKLFF.

The V and J genes are TRBV11-3 and TRBJ2-7, with a weak D call TRBD2 (5 bases). Germline values: CDR1 SGHNT, CDR2 YENEEA. Trimming stripped 8 bases from V and 5 bases from J, with 7 bases between. The CDR3 covers 10 residues. In nucleotides, the CDR3 is TGTGCCAGCGCCGGGAACGAGCAGTACTTC. It codes for CASAGNEQYF.

V and J are TRBV5-1 and TRBJ1-4, with D maybe TRBD1 (5 bases). Deletions cut 4 bases from V and 4 bases from J, with 11 bases between. Germline CDR1 and CDR2: SGHRS and YFSETQ. This CDR3 comprises 14 residues. CDR3 in amino acids: CASSPGGVNEKLFF. The CDR3 bases are TGCGCCAGCAGCCCCGGAGGGGTTAATGAAAAACTGTTTTTT. Combining the CDR3 with reference TRBV5-1 and TRBJ1-4 gives the whole variable domain KAGVTQTPRYLIKTRGQQVTLSCSPISGHRSVSWYQQTPGQGLQFLFEYFSETQRNKGNFPGRFSGRQFSNSRSEMNVSTLELGDSALYLCASSPGGVNEKLFFGSGTQLSVL.

The chain is built from TRBV9 and TRBJ2-3; no clear D gene. This CDR3 is 15 amino acids long. Per the germline V gene, CDR1 is SGDLS and CDR2 is YYNGEE. Trimming pared 4 bases from V and 5 bases from J, leaving 17 bases between. DNA for the CDR3: TGTGCCAGCAGCCCAGGCTACACCCGTCGAGATACGCAGTATTTT. Its translation is CASSPGYTRRDTQYF.

This chain connects TRBV15 to TRBJ2-5, with 11 bases lining up with TRBD2. The V segment lost 6 bases and the J segment 7 bases; nucleotides outside the gene matches: 13. Germline loops: CDR1 LNHNV, CDR2 YYDKDF (reference sequence). There are 16 residues in the CDR3. CDR3 region: CATSRELAGVYGTQYF. The CDR3 region has the DNA TGTGCCACCAGTCGTGAACTAGCGGGAGTTTATGGGACCCAGTACTTC. Together with reference TRBV15 and TRBJ2-5, the CDR3 gives the full variable domain: DAMVIQNPRYQVTQFGKPVTLSCSQTLNHNVMYWYQQKSSQAPKLLFHYYDKDFNNEADTPDNFQSRRPNTSFCFLDIRSPGLGDTAMYLCATSRELAGVYGTQYFGPGTRLLVL.

The chain combines TRBV7-8 with TRBJ2-5, with 10 bases matching TRBD2. After removal of 5 bases from V and 5 bases from J, the junction contained 11 bases not matched to a gene. The CDR3 runs 16 residues. Germline assignment: CDR1 SGHVS and CDR2 FQNEAQ. CDR3 in amino acids: CASSPFTRAGGETQYF. CDR3 DNA: TGTGCCAGCAGCCCATTCACTCGAGCGGGGGGGGAGACCCAGTACTTC.

The rearrangement links TRBV3-1 (or the pseudogene TRBV3-2) to TRBJ1-4; perhaps TRBD1 as D (5 bases). V lost 4 bases to trimming and J lost 8 bases, with 20 bases between them. This CDR3 has 16 amino acids. Germline V gives CDR1 LGHDT, CDR2 YNNKEL (reference sequence). Here the CDR3 reads CASSPFQGFGSEKLFF. The DNA of the CDR3 is TGTGCCAGCAGCCCTTTCCAGGGATTCGGAAGCGAAAAACTGTTTTTT.

The DNA for the CDR3 is TGTGCCAGCAGCGCTAGCGGGAGGGCCAATGAGCAGTTCTTC. Amino acid sequence: CASSASGRANEQFF. The chain is built from TRBV9 and TRBJ2-1, with 12 bases identical to TRBD2. The CDR3 is 14 amino acids. The V gene end was trimmed by 3 bases and the J gene end by 6 bases; junction bases not matched to a gene: 1. The germline gives CDR1 SGDLS, CDR2 YYNGEE.